The T cell receptor beta chain under discussion was sequenced for a study of blood T cell repertoires in COVID-19. Across the study: Both acute and convalescent COVID-19 samples were obtained from the United States, Italy and Spain.

As processed by the authors: Estimates of nucleated cell counts were drawn from the amplification of reference gene primers. Sequencing used immunoSEQ multiplex PCR; TCRdb keeps in-frame clones, though not all of them. V and J calls and clone size follow that table, whereas D and trimming were derived from the DNA. Among about 220,000 clones listed, roughly 86% were seen once. This CDR3 is built from 11 residues. Germline V gene lookup returns CDR1 DFQATT and CDR2 SNEGSKA (reference sequence). Comment on this clone: One junction end does not reproduce the germline sequence, and a read error may be involved.

The material sequenced was peripheral blood. The receptor comes from a woman aged 25 to 39 who had recovered from COVID-19. The chain recombines TRBV20-1 with TRBJ1-1; D might be TRBD1 (6 bases). As DNA, the CDR3 is TGCAGTGCTAATCCCCAGGGCGACAGGATCTTT. This encodes CSANPQGDRIF.